This T cell receptor beta chain was sequenced during a study of cytomegalovirus exposure and HLA in healthy donors. CDR3 length: 12 amino acids. The V and J ends lost 1 base and 6 bases respectively, with 5 bases between them. The germline CDR1 and CDR2 sequences are SGHNT and YYREEE (reference sequence). Study conclusions and caveats: Overall, roughly 160 TCR beta chains were annotated as cytomegalovirus-associated.

The PCR ran on 60 Vbeta and 13 Jbeta primers. Some clones are missing from TCRdb's copy, which holds only in-frame ones; the method was immunoSEQ multiplex PCR. The data show 150,000 to 200,000 clones, with 80% to 85% seen just once and 0.2% to 0.3% held by the top ten. As regards this clone: No antigen is known for it. In the same sample, other DNA sequences code for this CDR3.

The sequence was collected from a boy younger than 18 in good health and CMV-seronegative. The chain combines TRBV5-4 with TRBJ1-5; no definite D call. The material sequenced was PBMCs. The CDR3 DNA follows: TGTGCCAGCAGCTTGCCGGGTCAGCCCCAGCATTTT. Translation: CASSLPGQPQHF.